This TCR beta chain was found in a study of PD-1 blockade in classical Hodgkin lymphoma. General study points: TCR diversity at baseline was reported to be reduced in newly diagnosed patients relative to healthy donors.

Clones were sequenced by immunoSEQ multiplex PCR, and TCRdb holds only the in-frame ones, with some missing. The sample lists around 42,000 clones; under 75% were seen once. Brentuximab vedotin exposure varied, and every patient relapsed after autologous stem cell transplantation. Germline assignment: CDR1 MNHNS and CDR2 SASEGT. The CDR3 runs 14 residues. V was shortened by 4 bases and J by 6 bases, with 16 bases between the two germline ends. For this clone: Its cognate antigen is unknown.

The sample consisted of peripheral blood mononuclear cells (PBMCs), taken at baseline. The chain is built from TRBV6-1 and TRBJ2-7; D possibly corresponds to TRBD1 (5 bases). The TCR comes from a human donor with classical Hodgkin lymphoma. This chain's CDR3 is CASSGPLGTGEQYF. DNA of the CDR3: TGTGCCAGCAGTGGCCCCCTGGGTACAGGCGAGCAGTACTTC.